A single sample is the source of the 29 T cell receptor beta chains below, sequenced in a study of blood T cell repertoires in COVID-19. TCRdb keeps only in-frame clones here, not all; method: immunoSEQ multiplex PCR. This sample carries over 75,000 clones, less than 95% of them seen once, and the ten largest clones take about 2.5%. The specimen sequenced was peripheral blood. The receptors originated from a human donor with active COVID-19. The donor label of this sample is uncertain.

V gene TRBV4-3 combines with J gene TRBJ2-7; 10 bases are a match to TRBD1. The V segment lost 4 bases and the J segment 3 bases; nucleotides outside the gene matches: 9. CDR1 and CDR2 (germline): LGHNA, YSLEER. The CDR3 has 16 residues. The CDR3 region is CASSRGRGTGVYEQYF. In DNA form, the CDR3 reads TGCGCCAGCAGCCGGGGTCGCGGGACAGGGGTCTACGAGCAGTACTTC.

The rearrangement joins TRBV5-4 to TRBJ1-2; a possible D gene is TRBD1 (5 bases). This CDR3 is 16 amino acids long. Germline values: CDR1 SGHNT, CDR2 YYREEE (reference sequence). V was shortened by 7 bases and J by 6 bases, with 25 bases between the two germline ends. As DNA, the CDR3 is TGTGCCAGCGGCAGCGGGCAGGGATCGTCGTTTAATGGCTACACCTTC. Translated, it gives CASGSGQGSSFNGYTF.

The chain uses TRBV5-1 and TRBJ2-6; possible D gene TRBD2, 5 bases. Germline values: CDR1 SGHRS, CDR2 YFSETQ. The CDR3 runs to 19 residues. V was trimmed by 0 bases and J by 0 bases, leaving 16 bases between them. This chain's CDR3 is CASSLGRPGLGSGANVLTF. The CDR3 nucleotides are TGCGCCAGCAGCTTGGGACGTCCGGGGTTAGGCTCTGGGGCCAACGTCCTGACTTTC.

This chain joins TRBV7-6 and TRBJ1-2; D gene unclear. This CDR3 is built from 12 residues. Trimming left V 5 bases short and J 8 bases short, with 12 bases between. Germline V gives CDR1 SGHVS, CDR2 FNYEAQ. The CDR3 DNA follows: TGTGCCAGCAGCCGAGGAGAGGGCGGCTACACCTTC. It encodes CASSRGEGGYTF.

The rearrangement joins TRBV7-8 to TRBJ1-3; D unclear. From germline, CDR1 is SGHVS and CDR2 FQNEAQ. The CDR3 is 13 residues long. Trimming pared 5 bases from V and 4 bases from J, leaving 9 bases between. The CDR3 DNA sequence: TGTGCCAGCAGCCCCCGGTTGGGAAACACCATATATTTT. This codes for CASSPRLGNTIYF. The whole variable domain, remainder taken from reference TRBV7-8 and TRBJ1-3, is GAGVSQSPRYKVAKRGQDVALRCDPISGHVSLFWYQQALGQGPEFLTYFQNEAQLDKSGLPSDRFFAERPEGSVSTLKIQRTQQEDSAVYLCASSPRLGNTIYFGEGSWLTVV.

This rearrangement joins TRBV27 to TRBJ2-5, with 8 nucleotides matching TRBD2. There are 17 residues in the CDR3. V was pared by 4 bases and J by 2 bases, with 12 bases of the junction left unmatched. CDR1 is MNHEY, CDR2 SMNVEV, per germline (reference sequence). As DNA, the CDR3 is TGTGCCAGCAGTTCCCTAGGACTAGCTGGTAATCAAGAGACCCAGTACTTC. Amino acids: CASSSLGLAGNQETQYF.

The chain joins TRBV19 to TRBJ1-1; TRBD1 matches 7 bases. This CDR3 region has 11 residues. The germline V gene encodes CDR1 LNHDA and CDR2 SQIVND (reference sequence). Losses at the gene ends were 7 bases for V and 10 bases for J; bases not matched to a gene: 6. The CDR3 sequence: CASTTGEGAFF. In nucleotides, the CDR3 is TGTGCCAGTACAACAGGGGAAGGAGCTTTCTTT.

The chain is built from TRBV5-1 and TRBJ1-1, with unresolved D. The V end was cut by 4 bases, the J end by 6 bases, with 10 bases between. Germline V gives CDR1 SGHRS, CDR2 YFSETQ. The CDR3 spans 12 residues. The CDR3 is CASSLTRSEAFF. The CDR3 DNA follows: TGCGCCAGCAGCCTCACGCGGTCTGAAGCTTTCTTT.

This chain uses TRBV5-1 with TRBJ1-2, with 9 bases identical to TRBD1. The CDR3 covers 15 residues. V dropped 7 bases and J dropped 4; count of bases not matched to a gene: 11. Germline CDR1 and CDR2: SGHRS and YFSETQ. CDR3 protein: CASSNPGQGTYGYTF. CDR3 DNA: TGCGCCAGCTCCAATCCTGGACAGGGGACCTATGGCTACACCTTC.

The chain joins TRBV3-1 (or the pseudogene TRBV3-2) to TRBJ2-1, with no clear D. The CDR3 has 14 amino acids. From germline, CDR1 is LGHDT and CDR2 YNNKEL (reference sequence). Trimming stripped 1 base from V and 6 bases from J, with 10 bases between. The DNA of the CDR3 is TGTGCCAGCAGCCAAGCCCCCCAATCCAATGAGCAGTTCTTC. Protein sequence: CASSQAPQSNEQFF.

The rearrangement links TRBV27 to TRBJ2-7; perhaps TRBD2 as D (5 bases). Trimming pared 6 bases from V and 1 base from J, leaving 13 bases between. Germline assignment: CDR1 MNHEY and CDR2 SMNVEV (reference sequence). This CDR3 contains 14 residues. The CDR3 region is CASSPRGGSYEQYF. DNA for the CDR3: TGTGCCAGCAGCCCTCGGGGTGGGTCCTACGAGCAGTACTTC.

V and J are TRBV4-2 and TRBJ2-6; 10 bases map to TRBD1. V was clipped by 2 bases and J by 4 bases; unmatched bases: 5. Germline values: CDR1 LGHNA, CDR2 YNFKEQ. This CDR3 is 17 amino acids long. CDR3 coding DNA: TGTGCCAGCAGCCAACTGGGACAGGGGAAAGGGGCCAACGTCCTGACTTTC. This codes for CASSQLGQGKGANVLTF.

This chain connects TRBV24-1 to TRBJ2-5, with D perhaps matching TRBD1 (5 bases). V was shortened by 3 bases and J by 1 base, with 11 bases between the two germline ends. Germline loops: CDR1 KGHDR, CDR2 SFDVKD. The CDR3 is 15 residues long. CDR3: CATSDNRGAQETQYF. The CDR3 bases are TGTGCCACCAGTGATAATAGGGGCGCCCAAGAGACCCAGTACTTC.

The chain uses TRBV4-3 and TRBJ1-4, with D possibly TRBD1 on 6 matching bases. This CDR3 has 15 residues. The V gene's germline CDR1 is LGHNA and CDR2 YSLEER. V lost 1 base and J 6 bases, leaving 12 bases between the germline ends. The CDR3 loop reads CASSQGETGDEKLFF. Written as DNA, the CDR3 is TGCGCCAGCAGCCAAGGCGAGACAGGCGATGAAAAACTGTTTTTT.

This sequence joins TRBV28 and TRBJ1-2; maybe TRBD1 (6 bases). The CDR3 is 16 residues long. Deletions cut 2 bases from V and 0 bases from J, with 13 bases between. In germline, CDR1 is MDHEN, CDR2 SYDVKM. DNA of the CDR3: TGTGCCAGCAGTTTAAGTCTAGGGACAACTAACTATGGCTACACCTTC. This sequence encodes CASSLSLGTTNYGYTF.

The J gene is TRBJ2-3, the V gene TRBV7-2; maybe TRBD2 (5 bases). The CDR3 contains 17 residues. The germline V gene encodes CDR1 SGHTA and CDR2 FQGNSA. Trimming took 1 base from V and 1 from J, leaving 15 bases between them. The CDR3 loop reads CASSLGRLARRTDTQYF. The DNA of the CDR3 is TGTGCCAGCAGCTTAGGGCGGTTAGCGAGGCGCACAGATACGCAGTATTTT.

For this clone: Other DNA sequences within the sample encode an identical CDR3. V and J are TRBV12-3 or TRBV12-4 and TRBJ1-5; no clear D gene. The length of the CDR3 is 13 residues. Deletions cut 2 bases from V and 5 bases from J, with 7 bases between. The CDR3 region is CASSLTMHQPQHF. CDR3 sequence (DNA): TGTGCCAGCAGTTTAACAATGCATCAGCCCCAGCATTTT.

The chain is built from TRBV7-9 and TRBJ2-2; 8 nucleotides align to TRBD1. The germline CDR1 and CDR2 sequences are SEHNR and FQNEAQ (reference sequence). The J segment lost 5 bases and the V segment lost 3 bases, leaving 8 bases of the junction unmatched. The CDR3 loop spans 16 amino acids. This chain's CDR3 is CASSFSRTGSTGELFF. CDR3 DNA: TGTGCCAGCAGCTTTTCCAGGACAGGGTCAACCGGGGAGCTGTTTTTT.

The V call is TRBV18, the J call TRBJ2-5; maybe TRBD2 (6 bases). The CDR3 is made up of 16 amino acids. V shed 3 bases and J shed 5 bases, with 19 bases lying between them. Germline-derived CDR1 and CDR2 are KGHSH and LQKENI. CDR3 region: CASSPRSGHGGETQYF. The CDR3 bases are TGTGCCAGCTCACCCCGATCCGGCCATGGGGGGGAGACCCAGTACTTC.

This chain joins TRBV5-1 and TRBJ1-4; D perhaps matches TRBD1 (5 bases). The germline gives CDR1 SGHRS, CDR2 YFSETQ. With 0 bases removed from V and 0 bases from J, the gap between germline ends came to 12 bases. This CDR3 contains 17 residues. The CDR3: CASSLEWTPATNEKLFF. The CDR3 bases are TGCGCCAGCAGCTTGGAATGGACACCCGCAACTAATGAAAAACTGTTTTTT.

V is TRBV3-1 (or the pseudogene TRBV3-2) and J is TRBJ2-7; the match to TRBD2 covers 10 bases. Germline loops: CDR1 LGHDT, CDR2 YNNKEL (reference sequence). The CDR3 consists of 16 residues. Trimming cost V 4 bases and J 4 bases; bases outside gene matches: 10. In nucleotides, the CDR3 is TGTGCCAGCAGCCCACCGGACCGTAGCGGGGGGTACGAGCAGTACTTC. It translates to CASSPPDRSGGYEQYF.

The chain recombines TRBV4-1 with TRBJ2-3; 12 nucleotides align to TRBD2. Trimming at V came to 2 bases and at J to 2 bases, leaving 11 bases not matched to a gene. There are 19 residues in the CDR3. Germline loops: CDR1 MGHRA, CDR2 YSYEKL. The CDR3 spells CASSQFILAGGQDTDTQYF. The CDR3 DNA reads TGCGCCAGCAGCCAATTTATCCTAGCGGGGGGGCAGGACACAGATACGCAGTATTTT.

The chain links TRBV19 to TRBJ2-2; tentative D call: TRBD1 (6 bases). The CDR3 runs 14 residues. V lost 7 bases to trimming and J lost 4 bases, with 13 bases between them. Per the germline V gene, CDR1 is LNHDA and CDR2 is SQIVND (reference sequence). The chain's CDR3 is CASNGQGSTGELFF. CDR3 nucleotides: TGTGCCAGTAATGGGCAGGGGAGCACCGGGGAGCTGTTTTTT.

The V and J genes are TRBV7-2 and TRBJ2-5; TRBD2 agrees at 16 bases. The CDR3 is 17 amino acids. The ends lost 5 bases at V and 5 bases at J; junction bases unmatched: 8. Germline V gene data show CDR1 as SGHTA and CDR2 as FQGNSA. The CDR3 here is CASSKGLAGGPGETQYF. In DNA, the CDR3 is TGTGCCAGCAGCAAGGGACTAGCGGGGGGGCCCGGGGAGACCCAGTACTTC.

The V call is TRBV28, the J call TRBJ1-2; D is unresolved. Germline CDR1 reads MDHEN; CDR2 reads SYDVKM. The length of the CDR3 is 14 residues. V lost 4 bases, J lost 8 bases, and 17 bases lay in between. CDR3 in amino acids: CASSSLLILQGYTF. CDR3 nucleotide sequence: TGTGCCAGCAGTTCCTTATTGATCCTACAGGGCTACACCTTC.

The CDR3 DNA is TGTGCCAGCAGCCCGTCCCCGGGACAGAACTACGAGCAGTACTTC. Residues: CASSPSPGQNYEQYF. The chain carries TRBV7-9 and TRBJ2-7; 7 nucleotides align to TRBD1. This CDR3 has 15 amino acids. The trim removed 5 bases at V and 3 bases at J, leaving 10 bases unmatched. CDR1 SEHNR and CDR2 FQNEAQ come from the germline V gene (reference sequence).

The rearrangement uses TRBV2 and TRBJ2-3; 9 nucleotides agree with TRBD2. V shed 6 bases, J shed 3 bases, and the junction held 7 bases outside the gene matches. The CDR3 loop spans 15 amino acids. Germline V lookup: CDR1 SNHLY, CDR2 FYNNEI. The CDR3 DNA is TGTGCCAGCAGATTAGCGGGGGAGGTAACAGATACGCAGTATTTT. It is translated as CASRLAGEVTDTQYF.

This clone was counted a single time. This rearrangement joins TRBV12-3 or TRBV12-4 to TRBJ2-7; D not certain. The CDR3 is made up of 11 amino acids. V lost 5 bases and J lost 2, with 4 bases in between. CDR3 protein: CASSPAYEQYF. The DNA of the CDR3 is TGTGCCAGCAGTCCGGCCTACGAGCAGTACTTC.

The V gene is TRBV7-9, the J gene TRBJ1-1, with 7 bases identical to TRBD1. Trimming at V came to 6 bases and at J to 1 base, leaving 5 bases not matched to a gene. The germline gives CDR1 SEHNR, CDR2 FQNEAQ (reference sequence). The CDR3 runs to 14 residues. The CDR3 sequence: CASSWGQQNTEAFF. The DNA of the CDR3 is TGTGCCAGCAGTTGGGGACAGCAGAACACTGAAGCTTTCTTT. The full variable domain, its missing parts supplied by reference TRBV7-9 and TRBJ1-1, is DTGVSQNPRHKITKRGQNVTFRCDPISEHNRLYWYRQTLGQGPEFLTYFQNEAQLEKSRLLSDRFSAERPKGSFSTLEIQRTEQGDSAMYLCASSWGQQNTEAFFGQGTRLTVV.